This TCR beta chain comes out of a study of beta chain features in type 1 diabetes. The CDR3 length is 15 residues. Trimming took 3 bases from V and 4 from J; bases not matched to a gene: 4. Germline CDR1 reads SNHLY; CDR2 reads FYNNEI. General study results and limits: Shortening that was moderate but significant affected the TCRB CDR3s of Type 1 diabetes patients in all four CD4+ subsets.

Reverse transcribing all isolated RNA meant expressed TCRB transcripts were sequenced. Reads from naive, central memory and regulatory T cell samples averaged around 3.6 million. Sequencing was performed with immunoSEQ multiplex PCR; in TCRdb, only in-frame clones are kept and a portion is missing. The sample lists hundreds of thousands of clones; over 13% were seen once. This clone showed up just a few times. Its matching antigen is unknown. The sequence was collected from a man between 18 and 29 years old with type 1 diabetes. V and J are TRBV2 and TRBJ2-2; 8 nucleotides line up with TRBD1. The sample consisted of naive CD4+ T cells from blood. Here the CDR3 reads CASSDGTGGTGELFF. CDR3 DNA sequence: TGTGCCAGCAGTGATGGCACAGGGGGCACCGGGGAGCTGTTTTTT.